Reported below is one TCR beta chain. Its antigen remains unknown. In the PCR, 60 Vbeta and 13 Jbeta primers were used. The protocol was immunoSEQ multiplex PCR, while the TCRdb copy is restricted to in-frame clones and leaves out a portion. The data contain about 180,000 clones, over 70% of them singletons. This entry comes from a study of cytomegalovirus exposure and HLA in healthy donors. Across the whole study: As released early, the data held about 85 million unique TCRs from HLA-typed donors.

Broader study findings: In a later analysis, specific HLA alleles were associated with 15,000 to 20,000 TCR beta sequences at a 0.05 false discovery rate.

CDR3 length: 15 amino acids. V lost 5 bases and J lost 5; bases outside the gene matches: 9. Germline V gene lookup returns CDR1 GTSNPN and CDR2 SVGIG (reference sequence). The sample consisted of PBMCs. This chain uses TRBV30 with TRBJ2-3; 11 bases align to TRBD2. The TCR sequence derives from a male donor in good health and CMV-seronegative. The CDR3 region is CAWSKGLAEGDTQYF. CDR3 in DNA: TGTGCCTGGTCAAAGGGACTAGCGGAGGGAGATACGCAGTATTTT. Together with reference TRBV30 and TRBJ2-3, the CDR3 gives the full variable domain: SQTIHQWPATLVQPVGSPLSLECTVEGTSNPNLYWYRQAAGRGLQLLFYSVGIGQISSEVPQNLSASRPQDRQFILSSKKLLLSDSGFYLCAWSKGLAEGDTQYFGPGTRLTVL.